These 14 T cell receptor beta chains were all obtained from the same sample, sequenced in a study of shared clonotypes between healthy human individuals. Produced via immunoSEQ multiplex PCR; TCRdb's table is partial and in-frame only. The profile covers about 1.1 million clones, with around 77% appearing a single time and 0.85% to 1% taken by the ten largest. Sequences were obtained from memory CD4+ T cells from PBMCs. Subset indicated: CD45RA-negative fraction. These receptors were collected from a man between 18 and 35 years old in good health. Some clones in this sample may be carry-over from other donors' samples.

The chain has TRBV7-9 and TRBJ2-2, with 9 bases that match TRBD2. CDR1 is SEHNR and CDR2 is FQNEAQ in the germline V gene (reference sequence). Trimming removed 7 bases from V and 3 bases from J; junction bases left unmatched: 9. This CDR3 spans 16 amino acids. CDR3 sequence (DNA): TGTGCCAGCACTGATAATGCGGGAGGGGACACCGGGGAGCTGTTTTTT. The encoded protein is CASTDNAGGDTGELFF.

The CDR3 bases are TGTGCCAGCAGCGCTACCGGGACAGGGCACAATGAGCAGTTCTTC. Amino acids: CASSATGTGHNEQFF. The chain employs TRBV28 and TRBJ2-1, with TRBD1 matching over 9 bases. Germline trimming cut 6 bases from V and 5 bases from J; bases unmatched to any gene: 8. The CDR3 sequence is 15 residues long. Germline V gene lookup returns CDR1 MDHEN and CDR2 SYDVKM.

The J gene is TRBJ2-5, the V gene TRBV29-1; 9 bases agree with TRBD2. The CDR3 has 13 residues. J lost 5 bases, V lost 6 bases, and 7 bases had no gene match. The germline V gene has CDR1 SQVTM and CDR2 ANQGSEA. This CDR3 is CSVGGRVRETQYF. The CDR3 DNA reads TGCAGCGTGGGCGGGAGGGTCCGGGAGACCCAGTACTTC. Based on the CDR3 plus reference TRBV29-1 and TRBJ2-5, the full variable domain is SAVISQKPSRDICQRGTSLTIQCQVDSQVTMMFWYRQQPGQSLTLIATANQGSEATYESGFVIDKFPISRPNLTFSTLTVSNMSPEDSSIYLCSVGGRVRETQYFGPGTRLLVL.

Comments on this clone: Other nucleotide sequences in the sample specify the same CDR3. The gene calls are TRBV5-1 and TRBJ2-1; D is possibly TRBD1 or TRBD2 (5 bases each). The germline V gene encodes CDR1 SGHRS and CDR2 YFSETQ. CDR3 length equals 14 residues. The V and J ends lost 2 bases and 3 bases respectively, with 9 bases between them. The CDR3 here is CASSLGDGYNEQFF. DNA of the CDR3: TGCGCCAGCAGCTTAGGGGACGGCTACAATGAGCAGTTCTTC.

This clone was recorded only once. The gene calls are TRBV18 and TRBJ1-2; D ambiguous. The CDR3 is 14 amino acids. Germline-derived CDR1 and CDR2 are KGHSH and LQKENI. Trimming cost V 2 bases and J 2 bases, with 9 bases left between them. The CDR3 nucleotides are TGTGCCAGCTCACCAAGTACACAGAACTATGGCTACACCTTC. Its protein is CASSPSTQNYGYTF.

The chain couples TRBV18 to TRBJ1-1; D not certain. The V gene lost 2 bases and the J gene lost 1 base, with 11 bases spanning the gap. Germline values: CDR1 KGHSH, CDR2 LQKENI. The CDR3 is 15 residues long. CDR3 loop: CASSPRSLQNTEAFF. CDR3 in DNA: TGTGCCAGCTCACCAAGGAGTCTACAGAACACTGAAGCTTTCTTT.

The chain is built from TRBV25-1 and TRBJ2-1; the D is unclear. Germline-derived CDR1 and CDR2 are MGHDK and SYGVNS. V gave up 3 bases and J gave up 3 bases, with 9 bases separating them. This CDR3 has 14 residues. CDR3 coding DNA: TGTGCCAGCAGTGAGTTGACCAACTACAATGAGCAGTTCTTC. Residues: CASSELTNYNEQFF.

As concerns this clone: Other DNA sequences in this sample translate to the same CDR3. The chain employs TRBV2 and TRBJ2-5, with D possibly TRBD2 on 5 matching bases. This CDR3 has 11 amino acids. The germline V and J ends were trimmed by 4 bases and 5 bases, with 5 bases remaining between them. Germline CDR1 is SNHLY and CDR2 is FYNNEI. The CDR3 loop reads CASSVAETQYF. CDR3 DNA: TGTGCCAGCAGTGTAGCGGAGACCCAGTACTTC.

This rearrangement joins TRBV5-4 to TRBJ2-7; TRBD2 matches at 8 bases. Germline V gene lookup returns CDR1 SGHNT and CDR2 YYREEE (reference sequence). With 5 bases clipped from V and 1 base from J, the junction kept 8 bases outside the gene matches. The CDR3 sequence is 15 residues long. CDR3 coding DNA: TGTGCCAGCAGACGGAGCGGGAGCAGTTCCTACGAGCAGTACTTC. Amino acid sequence: CASRRSGSSSYEQYF.

The chain links TRBV5-1 to TRBJ1-2; TRBD1 agrees at 12 bases. The germline V gene has CDR1 SGHRS and CDR2 YFSETQ. There are 15 residues in the CDR3. V lost 4 bases and J lost 8; bases outside the gene matches: 9. Written as DNA, the CDR3 is TGCGCCAGCAGCCCGGAATCCGGGACAGGGGGCGGCTACACCTTC. It codes for CASSPESGTGGGYTF.

In nucleotides, the CDR3 is TGCAGCGTTGGAGGCTTAGCCAAAAACATTCAGTACTTC. Translation gives CSVGGLAKNIQYF. This chain uses TRBV29-1 with TRBJ2-4, with D hard to call. There are 13 residues in the CDR3. The germline CDR1 and CDR2 sequences are SQVTM and ANQGSEA. The ends were cut back, 4 bases at V and 0 bases at J, with 7 bases in the middle.

This clone appeared once. This chain joins TRBV7-8 and TRBJ2-7; 10 positions match TRBD1. V was clipped by 6 bases and J by 5 bases; unmatched bases: 10. Looked up from germline, CDR1 is SGHVS and CDR2 is FQNEAQ. The CDR3 sequence is 15 residues long. The CDR3 coding sequence is TGTGCCAGCAGTTTTAGGGACAGGGGTAGCAACGAGCAGTACTTC. It is translated as CASSFRDRGSNEQYF.

This chain links TRBV6-5 with TRBJ2-2; perhaps TRBD1 as D (6 bases). Trimming removed 5 bases at V and 6 bases at J, with 10 bases between. Germline V gene sequence: CDR1 MNHEY, CDR2 SVGAGI. CDR3 length equals 13 residues. The CDR3 DNA is TGTGCCAGCAGTACCAGGGGTCCCGGGGAGCTGTTTTTT. It encodes CASSTRGPGELFF.

This clone was seen ten or more times. The J gene is TRBJ2-3, the V gene TRBV28, with D unresolved. Trimming stripped 5 bases from V and 2 bases from J, with 11 bases between. The germline gives CDR1 MDHEN, CDR2 SYDVKM. The length of the CDR3 is 14 residues. The CDR3 coding sequence is TGTGCCAGCAGTGTAACTACCTCCACAGATACGCAGTATTTT. Encoded protein: CASSVTTSTDTQYF.